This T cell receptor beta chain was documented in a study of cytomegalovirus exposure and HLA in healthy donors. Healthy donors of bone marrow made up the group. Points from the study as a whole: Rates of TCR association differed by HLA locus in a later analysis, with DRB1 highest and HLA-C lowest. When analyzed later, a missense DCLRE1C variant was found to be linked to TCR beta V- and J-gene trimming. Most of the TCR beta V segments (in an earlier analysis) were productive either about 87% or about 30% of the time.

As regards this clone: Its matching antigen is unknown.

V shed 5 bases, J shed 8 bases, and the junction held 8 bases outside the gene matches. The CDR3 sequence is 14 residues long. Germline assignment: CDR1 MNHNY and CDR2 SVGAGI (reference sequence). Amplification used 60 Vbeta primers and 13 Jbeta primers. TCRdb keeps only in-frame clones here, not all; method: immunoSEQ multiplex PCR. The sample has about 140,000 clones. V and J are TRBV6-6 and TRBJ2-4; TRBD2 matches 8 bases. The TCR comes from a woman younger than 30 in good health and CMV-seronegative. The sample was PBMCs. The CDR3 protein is CASSQLAGSDIQYF. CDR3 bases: TGTGCCAGCAGTCAATTAGCGGGGAGTGACATTCAGTACTTC.